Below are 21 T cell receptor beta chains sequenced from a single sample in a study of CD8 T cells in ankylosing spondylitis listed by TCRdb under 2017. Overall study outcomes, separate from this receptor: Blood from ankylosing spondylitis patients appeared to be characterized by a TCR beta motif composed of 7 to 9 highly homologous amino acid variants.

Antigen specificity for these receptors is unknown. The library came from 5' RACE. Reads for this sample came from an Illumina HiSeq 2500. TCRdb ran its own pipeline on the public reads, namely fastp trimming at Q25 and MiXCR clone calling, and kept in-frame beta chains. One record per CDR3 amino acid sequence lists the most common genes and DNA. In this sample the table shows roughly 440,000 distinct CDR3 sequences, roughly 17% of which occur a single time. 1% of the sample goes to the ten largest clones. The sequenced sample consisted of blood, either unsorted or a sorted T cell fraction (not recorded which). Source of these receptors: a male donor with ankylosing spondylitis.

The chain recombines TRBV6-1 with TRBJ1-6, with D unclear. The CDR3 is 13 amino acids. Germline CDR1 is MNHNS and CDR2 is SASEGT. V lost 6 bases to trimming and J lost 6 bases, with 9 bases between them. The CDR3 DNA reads TGTGCCAGCAGCCTATTGACTAATTCACCCCTCCACTTT. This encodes CASSLLTNSPLHF.

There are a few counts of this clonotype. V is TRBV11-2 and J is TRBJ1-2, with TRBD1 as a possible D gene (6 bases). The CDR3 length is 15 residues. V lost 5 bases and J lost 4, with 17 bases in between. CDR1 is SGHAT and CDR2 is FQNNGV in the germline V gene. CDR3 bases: TGTGCCAGCAGCCCATCCGTGGACAGAAGCTATGGCTACACCTTC. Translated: CASSPSVDRSYGYTF.

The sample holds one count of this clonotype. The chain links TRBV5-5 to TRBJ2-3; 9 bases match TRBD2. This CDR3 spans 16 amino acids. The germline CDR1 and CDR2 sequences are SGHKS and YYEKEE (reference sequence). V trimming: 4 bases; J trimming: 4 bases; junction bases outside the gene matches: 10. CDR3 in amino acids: CASSPGTSWGPDTQYF. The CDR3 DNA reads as TGTGCCAGCAGCCCGGGGACTAGCTGGGGACCAGATACGCAGTATTTT.

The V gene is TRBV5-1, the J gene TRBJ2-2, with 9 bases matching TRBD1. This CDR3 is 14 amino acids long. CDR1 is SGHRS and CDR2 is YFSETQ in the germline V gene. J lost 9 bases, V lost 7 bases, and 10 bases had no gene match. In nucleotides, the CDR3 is TGCGCCAGCCGAATTACAGGGGGCTTGAGGGAGCTGTTTTTT. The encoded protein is CASRITGGLRELFF.

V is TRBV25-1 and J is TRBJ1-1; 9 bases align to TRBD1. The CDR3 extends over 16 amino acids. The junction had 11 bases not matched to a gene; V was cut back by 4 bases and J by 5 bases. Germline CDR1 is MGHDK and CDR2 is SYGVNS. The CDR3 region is CASSALHRGRRTEAFF. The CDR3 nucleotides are TGTGCCAGCAGTGCACTACACAGGGGGCGGAGGACTGAAGCTTTCTTT.

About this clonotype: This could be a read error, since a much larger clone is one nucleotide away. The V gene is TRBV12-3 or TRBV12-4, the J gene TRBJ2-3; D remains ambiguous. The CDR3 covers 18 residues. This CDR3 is CASCLASYYGPSTDTQYF. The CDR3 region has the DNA TGTGCCAGCTGTTTAGCTTCCTATTACGGGCCCAGCACAGATACGCAGTATTTT.

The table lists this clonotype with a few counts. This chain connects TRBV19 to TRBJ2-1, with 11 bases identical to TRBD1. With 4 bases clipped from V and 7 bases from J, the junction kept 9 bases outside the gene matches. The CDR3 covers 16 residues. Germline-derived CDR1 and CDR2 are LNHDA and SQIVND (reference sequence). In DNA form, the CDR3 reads TGTGCCAGTAGTAACCGAGGACAGGGGGCTGGGAATGAGCAGTTCTTC. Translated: CASSNRGQGAGNEQFF.

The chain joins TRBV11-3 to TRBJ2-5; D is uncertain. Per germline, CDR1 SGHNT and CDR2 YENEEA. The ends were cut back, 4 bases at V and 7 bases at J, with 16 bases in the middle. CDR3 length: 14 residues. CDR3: CASSSRTGSGTQYF. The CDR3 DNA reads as TGTGCCAGCAGCTCCAGGACCGGTTCGGGGACCCAGTACTTC.

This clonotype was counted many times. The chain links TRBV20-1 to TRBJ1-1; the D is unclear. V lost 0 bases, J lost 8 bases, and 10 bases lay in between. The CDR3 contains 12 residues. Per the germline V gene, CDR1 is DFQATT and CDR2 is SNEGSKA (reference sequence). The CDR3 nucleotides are TGCAGTGCTAGAGATCGGCCGGAAGAAGCTTTCTTT. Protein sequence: CSARDRPEEAFF.

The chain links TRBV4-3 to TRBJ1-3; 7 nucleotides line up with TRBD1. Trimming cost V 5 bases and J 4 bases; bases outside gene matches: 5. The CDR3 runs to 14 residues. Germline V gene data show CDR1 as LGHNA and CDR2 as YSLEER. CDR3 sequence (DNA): TGCGCCAGCAGCGACAGGGTATTAGGAAACACCATATATTTT. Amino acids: CASSDRVLGNTIYF.

CDR3 residues: CASSWPSCTIWGGELFF. The CDR3 nucleotides are TGTGCCAGCAGCTGGCCGTCCTGCACGATCTGGGGCGGGGAGCTGTTTTTT. This chain joins TRBV5-7 and TRBJ2-2; D ambiguous. TRBV5-7 counts as an open reading frame of uncertain function. The CDR3 loop spans 17 amino acids. Between the trimmed V and J ends, which lost 3 bases and 7 bases, there was a span of 22 bases.

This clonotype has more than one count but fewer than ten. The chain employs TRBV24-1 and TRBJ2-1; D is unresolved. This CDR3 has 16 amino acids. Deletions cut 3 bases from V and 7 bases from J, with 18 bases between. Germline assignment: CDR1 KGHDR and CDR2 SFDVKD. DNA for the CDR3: TGTGCCACCAGTGATGCAGACTCACCTTATGGAAATGAGCAGTTCTTC. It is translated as CATSDADSPYGNEQFF.

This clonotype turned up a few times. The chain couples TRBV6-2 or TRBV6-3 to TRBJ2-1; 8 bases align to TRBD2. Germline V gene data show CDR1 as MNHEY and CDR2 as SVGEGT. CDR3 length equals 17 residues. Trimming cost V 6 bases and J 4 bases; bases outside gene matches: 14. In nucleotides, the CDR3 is TGTGCCAGCAGCCCCCCCACAAGCGGGAGTAAGTACAATGAGCAGTTCTTC. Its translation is CASSPPTSGSKYNEQFF.

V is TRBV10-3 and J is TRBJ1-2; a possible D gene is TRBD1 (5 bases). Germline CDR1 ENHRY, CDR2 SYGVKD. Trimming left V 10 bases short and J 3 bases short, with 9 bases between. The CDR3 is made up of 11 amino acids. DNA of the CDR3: TGTGCCACAGGGATCGACTATGGCTACACCTTC. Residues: CATGIDYGYTF.

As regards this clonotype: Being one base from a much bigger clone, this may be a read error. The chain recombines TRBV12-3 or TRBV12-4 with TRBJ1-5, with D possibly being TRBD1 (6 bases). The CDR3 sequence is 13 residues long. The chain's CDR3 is CGSSRDTYQPQHF. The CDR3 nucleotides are TGTGGCAGCAGTCGGGACACCTATCAGCCCCAGCATTTT.

The CDR3 coding sequence is TGTGCCAGCAGCGACGAATATACGCAGTATTTT. It translates to CASSDEYTQYF. The V gene is TRBV11-2, the J gene TRBJ2-3; no firm D call. Trimming stripped 5 bases from V and 7 bases from J, with 7 bases between. In germline, CDR1 is SGHAT, CDR2 FQNNGV. The CDR3 has 11 amino acids.

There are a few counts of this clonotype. The CDR3 DNA reads TGCAGCGTTGTCCGGGCAGGGTCGTACAATGAGCAGTTCTTC. The encoded protein is CSVVRAGSYNEQFF. The gene calls are TRBV29-1 and TRBJ2-1, with D maybe TRBD1 (5 bases). Trimming removed 4 bases from V and 4 bases from J, with 14 bases in between. Germline V lookup: CDR1 SQVTM, CDR2 ANQGSEA. CDR3 length: 14 amino acids.

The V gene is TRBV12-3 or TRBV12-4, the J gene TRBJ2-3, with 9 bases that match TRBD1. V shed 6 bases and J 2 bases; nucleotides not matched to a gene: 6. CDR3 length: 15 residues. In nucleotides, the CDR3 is TGTGCCAGCAGATACAGGGGGCAATTCACAGATACGCAGTATTTT. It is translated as CASRYRGQFTDTQYF.

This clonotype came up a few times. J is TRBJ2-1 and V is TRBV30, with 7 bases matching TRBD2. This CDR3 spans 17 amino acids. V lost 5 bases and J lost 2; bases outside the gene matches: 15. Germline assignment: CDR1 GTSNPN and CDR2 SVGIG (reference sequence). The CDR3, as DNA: TGTGCCTGGGTCCCTACTCGACTAGCTAAGCCCTACAATGAGCAGTTCTTC. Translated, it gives CAWVPTRLAKPYNEQFF.

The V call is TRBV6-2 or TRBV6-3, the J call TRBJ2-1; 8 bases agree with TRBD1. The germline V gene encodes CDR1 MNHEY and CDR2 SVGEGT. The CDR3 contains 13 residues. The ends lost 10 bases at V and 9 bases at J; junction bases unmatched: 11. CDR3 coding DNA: TGTGCCACTCTCCAGGGGGCGATCGGTGAGCAGTTCTTC. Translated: CATLQGAIGEQFF.

The CDR3 sequence: CSAQGPRGYTF. Here the CDR3 DNA reads TGCAGTGCTCAGGGACCACGGGGCTACACCTTC. The chain uses TRBV20-1 and TRBJ1-2; a possible D gene is TRBD1 (5 bases). Germline CDR1 DFQATT, CDR2 SNEGSKA (reference sequence). Trimming shortened V by 5 bases and J by 8 bases, and 12 bases separated the two germline ends. The CDR3 contains 11 residues.